The rows below give T cell receptor beta chains drawn from one sample of a study of CD8 T cells in Susac syndrome. TCRdb re-derived calls from the immunoSEQ multiplex PCR reads in MiXCR, one entry per CDR3 protein. The table shows about 160,000 distinct CDR3 sequences, with 94% occurring only once. The source material was CD4+ T cells from PBMCs. These receptors originate from a human donor with multiple sclerosis. Each CDR3 is given with its conserved first and last residue. A D gene is named only where the DNA matches it firmly. Rows give clone size only sometimes, using once, few, many, or a class for an expanded clone.

>15|TRBD2|TRBV5-1|-|TRBJ2-3
TGCGCCAGCAGGACCGGGACTAGCTCAACAGATACGCAGTATTTT
CASRTGTSSTDTQYF
>14|-|TRBV30|-|TRBJ2-1
TGTGCCGGTCTAGTGAAATCCGGTCACAATGAGCAGTTCTTC
CAGLVKSGHNEQFF
>13|-|TRBV6-2/TRBV6-3|-|TRBJ1-2
TGTGCCAGCAGTGACAGAGGAGCCTATGGCTACACCTTC
CASSDRGAYGYTF
>14|TRBD1|TRBV5-6|once|TRBJ2-7
TGTGCCAGCAGCTCTGTAGGACAGGGTTACGAGCAGTACTTC
CASSSVGQGYEQYF
>16|-|TRBV7-6|-|TRBJ2-3
TGTGCCAGCAGTCCGCGGGGGCAGGGGGGCGCAGATACGCAGTATTTT
CASSPRGQGGADTQYF
>13|-|TRBV7-9|-|TRBJ2-5
TGTGCCAGCAGCTTATTCGCTCAAGAGACCCAGTACTTC
CASSLFAQETQYF
>16|TRBD2|TRBV20-1|-|TRBJ2-1
TGCAGTGCTAGAGATTCAGGAAGACTAGCTTACAATGAGCAGTTCTTC
CSARDSGRLAYNEQFF
>14|TRBD1|TRBV20-1|-|TRBJ1-3
TGCAGTGCTAAGGGGGACAGGGTTGGACGCACCATATATTTT
CSAKGDRVGRTIYF
>14|-|TRBV5-1|-|TRBJ1-3
TGCGCCAGCAGCTTGGACCATTCTGGAAACACCATATATTTT
CASSLDHSGNTIYF
>11|-|TRBV29-1|-|TRBJ2-4
TGCAGCGCTTCCACGGGAAACATTCAGTACTTC
CSASTGNIQYF
>14|-|TRBV30|-|TRBJ2-2
TGTGCCTGGAGGGGAGGGGGCAACACCGGGGAGCTGTTTTTT
CAWRGGGNTGELFF
>15|TRBD1|TRBV19|-|TRBJ2-7
TGTGCCAGTAGTAACGCCGGGACAGGGGGCGACGAGCAGTACTTC
CASSNAGTGGDEQYF
>16|-|TRBV6-2/TRBV6-3|-|TRBJ2-7
TGTGCCAGCAGTACCCAGCTAAGGAAGAACCCCTACGAGCAGTACTTC
CASSTQLRKNPYEQYF